This TCR beta chain comes out of a study of blood T cell repertoires in COVID-19. Across the whole study: The United States, Italy and Spain supplied acute and convalescent COVID-19 samples. T cells, B-cell-depleted T cells, or PBMCs provided the cDNA or gDNA that served as material.

In the authors' workflow: Amplification with reference gene primers provided the estimates of nucleated cell counts. Assay used: immunoSEQ multiplex PCR; TCRdb lists only in-frame clones, some missing. The D gene and trimming were derived from the DNA, and the V and J assignments and clone size from that table. The table lists tens of thousands of clones, around two thirds of them singletons, with approximately 2.8% in the top ten. The V gene's germline CDR1 is SNHLY and CDR2 FYNNEI. The CDR3 is made up of 13 amino acids. V lost 8 bases and J 7 bases, leaving 18 bases between the germline ends. The J gene is TRBJ2-7, the V gene TRBV2; weak D call: TRBD1 (5 bases). The TCR sequence derives from a human donor with acute or convalescent COVID-19. The donor label of this sample is uncertain. What was sequenced was peripheral blood. The CDR3 DNA reads as TGTGCCAGCGGCAAGGACACGGTCGGGGAGCAGTACGTC. It translates to CASGKDTVGEQYV.